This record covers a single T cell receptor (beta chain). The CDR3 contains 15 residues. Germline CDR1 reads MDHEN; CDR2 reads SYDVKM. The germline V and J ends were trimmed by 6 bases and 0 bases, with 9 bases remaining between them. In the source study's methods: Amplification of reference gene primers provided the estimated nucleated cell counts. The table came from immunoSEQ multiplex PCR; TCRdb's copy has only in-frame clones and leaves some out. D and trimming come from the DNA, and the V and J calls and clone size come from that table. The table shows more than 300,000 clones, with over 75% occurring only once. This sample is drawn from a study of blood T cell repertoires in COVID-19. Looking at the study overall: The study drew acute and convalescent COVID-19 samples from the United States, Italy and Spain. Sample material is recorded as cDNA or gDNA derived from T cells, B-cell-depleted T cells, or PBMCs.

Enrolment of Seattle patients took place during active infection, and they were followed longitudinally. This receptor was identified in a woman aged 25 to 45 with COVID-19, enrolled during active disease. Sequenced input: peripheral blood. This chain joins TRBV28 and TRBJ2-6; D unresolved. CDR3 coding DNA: TGTGCCAGCAGCAACCGAGGCTCTGGGGCCAACGTCCTGACTTTC. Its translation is CASSNRGSGANVLTF.